In its sample, the clone carrying this TCR beta chain was seen many times. Its antigen remains unknown. Trimming cost V 4 bases and J 2 bases, with 15 bases left between them. The V gene's germline CDR1 is SGHRS and CDR2 YFSETQ. The CDR3 is 15 amino acids. The data stem from a study of T-cell reconstitution after alpha-beta-depleted transplantation in children. TCRbeta library construction was performed incorporating unique molecular identifiers. TCRdb fed the PCR reads into MiXCR, producing one record per CDR3 protein. The sample records over 80,000 distinct CDR3 sequences, about 22% being singletons. General study findings and limits: Reported findings indicate that, about two months after transplant, alpha-beta T cells came from several hundred expanded clones, which were derived from non-depleted graft cells. T-cell numbers and diversity, one year after transplant, stemmed largely from T cells that were newly produced. Some patients showed high day-60 TCRbeta diversity, which derived from surviving recipient T cells and thymic progenitors.

The sequencing here drew on PBMCs, taken before TCRalphabeta/CD19-depleted stem cell transplant. The genes are TRBV5-1 and TRBJ2-5, with D perhaps matching TRBD1 or TRBD2 (5 bases each). The receptor was isolated from a boy aged 2 to 10 with acute lymphoblastic leukemia, due to receive a stem cell transplant. CDR3 sequence reads: CASSATGARQETQYF. The CDR3 nucleotides read TGCGCCAGCAGCGCTACCGGGGCCCGGCAAGAGACCCAGTACTTC.